The source of this TCR beta chain is a study of long-term antiretroviral therapy in people with HIV. V was shortened by 7 bases and J by 3 bases, with 15 bases between the two germline ends. Germline loops: CDR1 LNHDA, CDR2 SQIVND (reference sequence). This CDR3 region has 15 residues. Researchers report immunoSEQ v3.0 was run at survey level. Only in-frame clones appear in the TCRdb table, and some are missing; sequencing was by immunoSEQ multiplex PCR. The profile covers about 40,000 clones, with roughly nine tenths appearing a single time and around 5% taken by the ten largest. V usage is TRBV19 and J usage is TRBJ2-2; TRBD1 might be the D (6 bases). The TCR sequence derives from a woman in her forties or fifties with HIV. The specimen was unsorted PBMCs, collected 0.1 years before starting antiretroviral therapy. The DNA for the CDR3 is TGTGCCAGTACCCCAACAGGGTGGGACACCGGGGAGCTGTTTTTT. As protein: CASTPTGWDTGELFF. The full variable domain, completed using reference TRBV19 and TRBJ2-2, is DGGITQSPKYLFRKEGQNVTLSCEQNLNHDAMYWYRQDPGQGLRLIYYSQIVNDFQKGDIAEGYSVSREKKESFPLTVTSAQKNPTAFYLCASTPTGWDTGELFFGEGSRLTVL.